This T cell receptor beta chain is from a study of breast tumors, draining lymph nodes, adjacent tissues. Samples came from axillary lymph nodes draining the breast cancer. Study observations and caveats: Most tumor T cells seemingly derive from lymph node, then expand in tumor. Luminal-like breast cancer showed significantly higher tumor–nontumor repertoire similarity than basal-like.

Notes on this clonotype: Its antigen is as yet unknown.

This CDR3 spans 15 amino acids. V shed 7 bases and J 5 bases; nucleotides not matched to a gene: 11. TCRdb fed the multiplex PCR reads into MiXCR, producing one record per CDR3 protein. The table includes under 300,000 distinct CDR3 sequences, approximately 36% detected once. The gene calls are TRBV12-3 or TRBV12-4 and TRBJ2-1; 7 bases fit TRBD2. This sequence was found in a female donor with breast cancer. Some clones in this sample may be carry-over from other donors' samples. Sequenced sample: axillary lymph node tissue. The CDR3 DNA reads as TGTGCCAGCACCCGGACTAGAATCGGGAACAATGAGCAGTTCTTC. Its translation is CASTRTRIGNNEQFF.